These 13 T cell receptor beta chains share one sample of origin, sequenced in a study of human T cells and chemical hapten exposure. TCRdb re-called the RACE reads through MiXCR, storing one row per CDR3 protein. This sample yields approximately 320,000 distinct CDR3 sequences, of which around 5.5% are seen a single time; over 7% belongs to the top ten. The time point denotes: pre-sensitization, week 0. Treatment reported: therapeutic diphenylcyclopropenone sensitization with weekly scalp DPC. Sequenced here: whole blood, sampled in connection with sensitization to the hapten diphenylcyclopropenone (DPC). These receptors originate from a young woman with alopecia areata. Some clones in this sample may be carry-over from other donors' samples.

The chain couples TRBV5-6 to TRBJ2-7; TRBD2 aligns across 11 bases. Germline CDR1 SGHDT, CDR2 YYEEEE. The CDR3 runs to 16 residues. The J segment lost 2 bases and the V segment lost 4 bases, leaving 8 bases of the junction unmatched. This CDR3 is CASSRMTSGTTYEQYF. DNA for the CDR3: TGTGCCAGCAGCCGAATGACTAGCGGGACCACCTACGAGCAGTACTTC.

The chain carries TRBV6-5 and TRBJ1-4, with D possibly being TRBD1 (6 bases). Germline V gives CDR1 MNHEY, CDR2 SVGAGI. The ends were cut back, 2 bases at V and 5 bases at J, with 12 bases in the middle. The CDR3 sequence is 15 residues long. The CDR3, as DNA: TGTGCCAGCAGTTACGCCGGACAGTCAAATGAAAAACTGTTTTTT. Protein sequence: CASSYAGQSNEKLFF.

The chain uses TRBV27 and TRBJ1-5, with D hard to call. The germline V gene encodes CDR1 MNHEY and CDR2 SMNVEV (reference sequence). Trimming left V 9 bases short and J 0 bases short, with 15 bases between. CDR3 length equals 15 residues. This CDR3 reads CARRGVACSNQPQHF. The CDR3 DNA sequence: TGTGCCAGGAGAGGAGTCGCCTGTAGCAATCAGCCCCAGCATTTT.

As for this clonotype: The final CDR3 position lacks the conserved phenylalanine or tryptophan, pointing to a likely read error. V is TRBV29-1 and J is TRBJ2-5; 12 positions match TRBD2. There are 15 residues in the CDR3. V lost 6 bases to trimming and J lost 2 bases; unmatched junction nucleotides: 7. Germline lookup yields CDR1 SQVTM and CDR2 ANQGSEA. The CDR3 is CSVHPSGGGQETQYS. The CDR3 DNA is TGCAGCGTCCACCCTAGCGGGGGGGGTCAAGAGACCCAGTACTCC.

This clonotype has a count of ten or more. The chain links TRBV2 to TRBJ1-2; D is perhaps TRBD1 (6 bases). The CDR3 length is 13 residues. The germline V and J ends were trimmed by 4 bases and 5 bases, with 11 bases remaining between them. Per germline, CDR1 SNHLY and CDR2 FYNNEI. DNA for the CDR3: TGTGCCAGCAGTGCCAGGGGTGGATATGGCTACACCTTC. Amino acids: CASSARGGYGYTF. The full variable domain, in which reference TRBV2 and TRBJ1-2 provide the parts outside the CDR3, is EPEVTQTPSHQVTQMGQEVILRCVPISNHLYFYWYRQILGQKVEFLVSFYNNEISEKSEIFDDQFSVERPDGSNFTLKIRSTKLEDSAMYFCASSARGGYGYTFGSGTRLTVV.

This clonotype was counted between two and nine times. The chain has TRBV7-2 and TRBJ2-3; D not certain. The V gene's germline CDR1 is SGHTA and CDR2 FQGNSA. The CDR3 sequence is 15 residues long. Trimming shortened V by 4 bases and J by 4 bases, and 15 bases separated the two germline ends. As DNA, the CDR3 is TGTGCCAGCAGCTCTGGGCTTCGTCGCGCAGATACGCAGTATTTT. Translation: CASSSGLRRADTQYF.

This clonotype turned up a few times. The chain has TRBV12-3 or TRBV12-4 and TRBJ1-1, with D tentatively TRBD1 (5 bases). V dropped 4 bases and J dropped 1 base, with 16 bases sitting between them. This CDR3 comprises 16 residues. The CDR3 is CASSSGLEVGNTEAFF. The CDR3 DNA reads TGTGCCAGCAGTTCAGGGCTAGAGGTTGGGAACACTGAAGCTTTCTTT.

The chain joins TRBV14 to TRBJ1-1; 7 nucleotides agree with TRBD1. CDR3 size: 14 residues. Germline V gives CDR1 SGHDN, CDR2 FVKESK. J was trimmed by 6 bases and V by 3 bases; bases with no gene match: 7. The CDR3 region is CASSHQGVPAEAFF. CDR3 bases: TGTGCCAGCAGCCATCAGGGGGTACCAGCTGAAGCTTTCTTT.

This clonotype was seen only a few times. The CDR3 nucleotides read TGTGCCATCAGAAAGAATTCGAACACCGGGGAGCTGTTTTTT. Translation gives CAIRKNSNTGELFF. This chain links TRBV10-3 with TRBJ2-2; D gene ambiguous. V gave up 6 bases and J gave up 0 bases, with 8 bases separating them. Germline V CDR1 and CDR2: ENHRY, SYGVKD. The CDR3 loop spans 14 amino acids.

This clonotype was counted between two and nine times. V gene TRBV6-6 combines with J gene TRBJ1-3; D not certain. The CDR3 has 12 amino acids. Trimming left V 6 bases short and J 4 bases short, with 7 bases between. Germline-derived CDR1 and CDR2 are MNHNY and SVGAGI (reference sequence). CDR3: CASRGGGNTIYF. The CDR3, as DNA: TGTGCCAGCAGGGGCGGCGGAAACACCATATATTTT.

This clonotype was counted between two and nine times. V is TRBV11-2 and J is TRBJ1-2; 7 bases match TRBD1. The length of the CDR3 is 14 residues. Germline trimming cut 4 bases from V and 8 bases from J; bases unmatched to any gene: 10. Germline-derived CDR1 and CDR2 are SGHAT and FQNNGV. The CDR3 nucleotides read TGTGCCAGCAGCTCTATTAGGACAGGTTCCGGCTACACCTTC. Amino acids: CASSSIRTGSGYTF.

This clonotype was seen at least ten times. The V and J genes are TRBV29-1 and TRBJ1-5; 8 positions match TRBD1. Unmatched junction bases numbered 6, after V lost 4 bases and J lost 4 bases. Germline CDR1 SQVTM, CDR2 ANQGSEA. CDR3 size: 14 residues. The CDR3: CSVATGDPNQPQHF. CDR3 DNA: TGCAGCGTTGCGACAGGGGACCCAAATCAGCCCCAGCATTTT.

This clonotype has a handful of counts. This rearrangement joins TRBV5-4 to TRBJ1-5; D remains unclear. V gave up 4 bases and J gave up 0 bases, with 17 bases separating them. Germline lookup yields CDR1 SGHNT and CDR2 YYREEE (reference sequence). This CDR3 region has 17 residues. The CDR3: CASSPFGWPSSNQPQHF. The DNA of the CDR3 is TGTGCCAGCAGCCCATTCGGCTGGCCGAGTAGCAATCAGCCCCAGCATTTT.